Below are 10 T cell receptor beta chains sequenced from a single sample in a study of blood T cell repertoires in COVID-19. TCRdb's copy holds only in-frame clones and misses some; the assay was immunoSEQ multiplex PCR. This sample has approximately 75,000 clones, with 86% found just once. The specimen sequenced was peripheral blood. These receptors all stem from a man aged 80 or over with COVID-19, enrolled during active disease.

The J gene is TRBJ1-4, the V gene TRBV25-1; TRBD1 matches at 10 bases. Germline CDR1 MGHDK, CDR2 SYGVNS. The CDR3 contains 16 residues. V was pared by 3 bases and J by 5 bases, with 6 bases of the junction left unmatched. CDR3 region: CASSDLGQGENEKLFF. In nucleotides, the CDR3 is TGTGCCAGCAGTGACCTCGGACAGGGGGAGAATGAAAAACTGTTTTTT.

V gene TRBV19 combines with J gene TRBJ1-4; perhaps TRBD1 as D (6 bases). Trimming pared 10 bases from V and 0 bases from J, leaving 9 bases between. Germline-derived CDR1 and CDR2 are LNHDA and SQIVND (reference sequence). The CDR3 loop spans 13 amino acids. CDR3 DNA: TGTGCCACTACAGGGTCAACTAATGAAAAACTGTTTTTT. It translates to CATTGSTNEKLFF.

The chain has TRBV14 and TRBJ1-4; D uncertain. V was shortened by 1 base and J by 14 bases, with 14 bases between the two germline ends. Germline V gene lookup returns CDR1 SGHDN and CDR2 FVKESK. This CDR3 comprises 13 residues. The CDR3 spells CASSQGTAGRLFF. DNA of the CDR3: TGTGCCAGCAGCCAAGGAACTGCCGGTCGGCTGTTTTTT.

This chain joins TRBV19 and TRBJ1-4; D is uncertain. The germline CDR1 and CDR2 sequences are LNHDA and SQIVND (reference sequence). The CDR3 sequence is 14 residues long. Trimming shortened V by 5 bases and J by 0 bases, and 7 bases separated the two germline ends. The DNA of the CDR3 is TGTGCCAGTAGTTTGGGCTCAACTAATGAAAAACTGTTTTTT. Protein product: CASSLGSTNEKLFF.

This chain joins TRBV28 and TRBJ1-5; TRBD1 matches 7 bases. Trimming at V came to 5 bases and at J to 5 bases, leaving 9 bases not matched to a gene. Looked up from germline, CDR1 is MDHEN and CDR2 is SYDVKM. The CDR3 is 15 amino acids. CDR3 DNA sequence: TGTGCCAGCAGTCGAAGACGGGACAGTTATCAGCCCCAGCATTTT. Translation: CASSRRRDSYQPQHF.

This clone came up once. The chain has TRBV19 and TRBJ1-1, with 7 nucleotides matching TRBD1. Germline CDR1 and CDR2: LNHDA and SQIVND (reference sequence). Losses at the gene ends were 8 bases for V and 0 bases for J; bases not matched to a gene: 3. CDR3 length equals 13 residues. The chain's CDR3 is CASGQALNTEAFF. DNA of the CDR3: TGTGCCAGTGGACAGGCCTTGAACACTGAAGCTTTCTTT.

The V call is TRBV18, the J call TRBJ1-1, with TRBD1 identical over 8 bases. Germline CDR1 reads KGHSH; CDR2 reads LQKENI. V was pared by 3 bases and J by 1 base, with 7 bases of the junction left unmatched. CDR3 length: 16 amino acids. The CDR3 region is CASSPPGQAGNTEAFF. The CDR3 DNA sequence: TGTGCCAGCTCACCCCCGGGACAGGCGGGGAACACTGAAGCTTTCTTT.

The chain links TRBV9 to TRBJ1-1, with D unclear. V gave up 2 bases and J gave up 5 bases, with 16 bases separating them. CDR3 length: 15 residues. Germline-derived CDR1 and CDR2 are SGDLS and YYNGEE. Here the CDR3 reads CASSVSMGRGTEAFF. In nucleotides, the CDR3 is TGTGCCAGCAGCGTTTCTATGGGGAGAGGGACTGAAGCTTTCTTT.

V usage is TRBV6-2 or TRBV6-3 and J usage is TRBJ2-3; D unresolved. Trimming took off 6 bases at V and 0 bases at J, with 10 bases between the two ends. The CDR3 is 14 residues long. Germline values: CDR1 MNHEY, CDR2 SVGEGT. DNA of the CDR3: TGTGCCAGCAGCCCTCGCGGCAGCACAGATACGCAGTATTTT. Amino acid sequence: CASSPRGSTDTQYF.

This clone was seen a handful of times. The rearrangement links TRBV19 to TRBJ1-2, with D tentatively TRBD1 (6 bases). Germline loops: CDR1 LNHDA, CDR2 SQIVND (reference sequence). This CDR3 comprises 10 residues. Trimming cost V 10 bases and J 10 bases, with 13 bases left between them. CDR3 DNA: TGTGCCACCCAGGGGAACGACTACACCTTC. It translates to CATQGNDYTF.